This entry features one T cell receptor (beta chain) sequence. The data originate from a study of blood T cell repertoires in COVID-19. CDR1 is SGHVS and CDR2 is FNYEAQ in the germline V gene. J was trimmed by 0 bases and V by 5 bases; bases with no gene match: 4. The CDR3 is 16 amino acids. TCRdb's copy holds only in-frame clones and misses some; the assay was immunoSEQ multiplex PCR. The table lists 150,000 to 200,000 clones, about 88% of them singletons. The sequenced sample was PBMCs or T cells enriched from blood (not recorded which). The TCR sequence derives from a woman younger than 35 who had recovered from COVID-19. The rearrangement uses TRBV7-6 and TRBJ2-1; TRBD2 aligns across 10 bases. In DNA, the CDR3 is TGTGCCAGCAGCCCCCGGACTAGCGGCTCCTACAATGAGCAGTTCTTC. Translated, it gives CASSPRTSGSYNEQFF. Using reference TRBV7-6 and TRBJ2-1 for the parts outside the CDR3, the full variable domain is GAGVSQSPRYKVTKRGQDVALRCDPISGHVSLYWYRQALGQGPEFLTYFNYEAQQDKSGLPNDRFSAERPEGSISTLTIQRTEQRDSAMYRCASSPRTSGSYNEQFFGPGTRLTVL.